The 9 T cell receptor beta chains presented below share a single source sample, sequenced in a study of molecular identifiers for immune sequencing clone quantification. TCRdb itself ran the PCR reads through MiXCR, one entry per CDR3 protein. The profile shows about 510,000 distinct CDR3 sequences, about a quarter of them singletons. Sequencing was done on a sample of naive CD8+ T cells from blood, with Jurkat cell RNA spiked in. Subset reported: FACS-sorted CD8+CD4-CCR7+CD45RA+ naive T cells. The source of these receptors is a human donor in good health. Some libraries in this study had Jurkat cell RNA spiked in.

V and J are TRBV28 and TRBJ2-7; 10 positions agree with TRBD2. The V gene end was trimmed by 2 bases and the J gene end by 1 base; junction bases not matched to a gene: 2. The germline CDR1 and CDR2 sequences are MDHEN and SYDVKM. CDR3 length equals 15 residues. CDR3 region: CASSLRGLASYEQYF. The CDR3 DNA reads as TGTGCCAGCAGTTTACGGGGACTAGCGTCCTACGAGCAGTACTTC.

This clonotype showed up just a few times. The CDR3 here is CASSEGDRGPTDTQYF. The DNA for the CDR3 is TGTGCCAGCAGTGAGGGGGACAGGGGGCCGACAGATACGCAGTATTTT. The chain is built from TRBV25-1 and TRBJ2-3; 12 nucleotides match TRBD1. Germline-derived CDR1 and CDR2 are MGHDK and SYGVNS. J lost 3 bases, V lost 3 bases, and 4 bases had no gene match. CDR3 size: 16 residues.

This clonotype was seen a handful of times. This chain links TRBV27 with TRBJ2-3; D is unresolved. V was clipped by 3 bases and J by 0 bases, with 13 bases between them. The germline gives CDR1 MNHEY, CDR2 SMNVEV (reference sequence). This CDR3 has 16 amino acids. Here the CDR3 reads CASSLLLLGSTDTQYF. The CDR3 nucleotides are TGTGCCAGCAGTTTGCTACTTTTAGGGAGCACAGATACGCAGTATTTT.

The chain employs TRBV12-3 or TRBV12-4 and TRBJ2-1, with D possibly being TRBD1 (5 bases). V lost 5 bases to trimming and J lost 9 bases, with 17 bases between them. The CDR3 totals 14 residues. CDR3 in amino acids: CASSRYPGIGEQFF. CDR3 sequence (DNA): TGTGCCAGCAGTAGATACCCAGGGATCGGTGAGCAGTTCTTC.

This clonotype was observed many times. The chain is built from TRBV13 and TRBJ2-7; 12 nucleotides agree with TRBD1. This CDR3 region has 16 residues. Germline CDR1 PRHDT, CDR2 FYEKMQ (reference sequence). V lost 2 bases and J lost 7; bases outside the gene matches: 9. The CDR3 protein is CASSLTLGQGAGEQYF. For the CDR3, the DNA is TGTGCCAGCAGCTTAACGTTGGGACAGGGGGCCGGTGAGCAGTACTTC.

The J gene is TRBJ1-2, the V gene TRBV12-3 or TRBV12-4; 8 bases agree with TRBD1. With 4 bases clipped from V and 4 bases from J, the junction kept 5 bases outside the gene matches. This CDR3 contains 14 residues. The CDR3: CASSSLDRVYGYTF. The DNA for the CDR3 is TGTGCCAGCAGTTCCCTGGACAGGGTCTATGGCTACACCTTC.

This clonotype has at least ten counts. The junction does not match germline at one end; this may be a read error. The chain links TRBV28 to TRBJ2-7; no clear D gene. This CDR3 has 14 residues. CDR1 is MDHEN, CDR2 SYDVKM, per germline. The DNA for the CDR3 is TGTGCCAGCAGATTATCACACCTAAACTACGAGCAGTACTTC. This sequence encodes CASRLSHLNYEQYF.

In its sample, this clonotype was seen a few times. J is TRBJ2-3 and V is TRBV12-3 or TRBV12-4; either TRBD1 or TRBD2 may supply D (5 bases each). The V and J ends lost 1 base and 2 bases respectively, with 10 bases between them. The CDR3 length is 15 residues. CDR3 in amino acids: CASSLGYGATDTQYF. CDR3 sequence (DNA): TGTGCCAGCAGTTTAGGTTACGGGGCCACAGATACGCAGTATTTT.

This clonotype was counted at least ten times. The chain couples TRBV5-1 to TRBJ1-1, with 8 bases that match TRBD1. With V trimmed by 4 bases and J by 3 bases, 8 bases remained unmatched. CDR1 is SGHRS and CDR2 is YFSETQ in the germline V gene. This CDR3 has 15 residues. CDR3 residues: CASSQTGQADTEAFF. The CDR3 coding sequence is TGCGCCAGCAGCCAAACGGGACAGGCTGACACTGAAGCTTTCTTT.